The 25 T cell receptor beta chains in this list originate from one sample, sequenced in a study of T cell changes during pregnancy in multiple sclerosis. Generated by immunoSEQ multiplex PCR, the TCRdb table keeps only in-frame clones and is missing some. The data hold tens of thousands of clones, with 75% to 95% observed a single time. Sequenced here: CD8+ T cells from peripheral blood mononuclear cells, sampled before pregnancy. The receptors were sampled from a female donor with multiple sclerosis, enrolled in a pregnancy study.

The chain combines TRBV18 with TRBJ2-5; D may be TRBD2 (6 bases). V was clipped by 4 bases and J by 5 bases, with 17 bases between them. This CDR3 is built from 15 residues. Germline V gives CDR1 KGHSH, CDR2 LQKENI. The CDR3 loop is CASSRRTLGGETQYF. The CDR3 DNA reads as TGTGCCAGCTCACGACGGACGCTCGGAGGGGAGACCCAGTACTTC.

This clone was seen once. The gene calls are TRBV6-5 and TRBJ1-2; weak D call: TRBD1 (5 bases). Trimming removed 0 bases at V and 5 bases at J, with 16 bases between. The CDR3 totals 16 residues. From germline, CDR1 is MNHEY and CDR2 SVGAGI. Here the CDR3 reads CASSYSAAGGVYGYTF. CDR3 DNA: TGTGCCAGCAGTTACTCTGCGGCCGGGGGTGTATATGGCTACACCTTC.

The chain uses TRBV6-1 and TRBJ2-7, with 12 bases fitting TRBD2. There are 15 residues in the CDR3. The germline V gene encodes CDR1 MNHNS and CDR2 SASEGT. V shed 5 bases, J shed 3 bases, and the junction held 5 bases outside the gene matches. CDR3 nucleotides: TGTGCCAGCAGTTCGACTAGCGGGGGAATCTACGAGCAGTACTTC. It translates to CASSSTSGGIYEQYF.

The CDR3 DNA reads as TGTGCCAGCAGTTACTCGTGGCGGGGCTCGGGGGATACGCAGTATTTT. Residues: CASSYSWRGSGDTQYF. The chain joins TRBV6-6 to TRBJ2-3, with D perhaps TRBD2 (6 bases). The germline CDR1 and CDR2 sequences are MNHNY and SVGAGI (reference sequence). Trimming took 0 bases from V and 6 from J, leaving 16 bases between them. The CDR3 is made up of 16 amino acids.

CDR3 coding DNA: TGTGCCAGCTCCTCCCGGGACAGGGAATCGGGTGAGCAGTACTTC. It codes for CASSSRDRESGEQYF. V and J are TRBV9 and TRBJ2-7, with TRBD1 matching 9 bases. CDR1 SGDLS and CDR2 YYNGEE come from the germline V gene. J was trimmed by 7 bases and V by 7 bases; bases with no gene match: 15. This CDR3 region has 15 residues.

The genes are TRBV7-9 and TRBJ2-7; D unresolved. There are 13 residues in the CDR3. The V end was cut by 3 bases, the J end by 0 bases, with 6 bases between. The germline gives CDR1 SEHNR, CDR2 FQNEAQ (reference sequence). The CDR3 DNA follows: TGTGCCAGCAGCTTCCCGGGCTCCTACGAGCAGTACTTC. This codes for CASSFPGSYEQYF.

The chain's CDR3 is CASSLEAGRNYEQYF. The CDR3 region has the DNA TGCGCCAGCAGCTTGGAGGCAGGGAGGAATTACGAGCAGTACTTC. This chain joins TRBV5-1 and TRBJ2-7; the D gene is possibly TRBD2 (6 bases). The CDR3 extends over 15 amino acids. The ends were cut back, 0 bases at V and 4 bases at J, with 14 bases in the middle. Germline V gene lookup returns CDR1 SGHRS and CDR2 YFSETQ.

The chain is built from TRBV9 and TRBJ2-3, with D perhaps matching TRBD1 (6 bases). CDR3 size: 13 residues. V was clipped by 3 bases and J by 4 bases, with 9 bases between them. CDR1 is SGDLS and CDR2 is YYNGEE in the germline V gene. The CDR3 region has the DNA TGTGCCAGCAGCGCTACAGGGCCAGATACGCAGTATTTT. It specifies CASSATGPDTQYF.

This chain connects TRBV15 to TRBJ2-7; 7 bases agree with TRBD2. Trimming took 5 bases from V and 0 from J; bases not matched to a gene: 1. The CDR3 length is 13 residues. Germline V gene data show CDR1 as LNHNV and CDR2 as YYDKDF (reference sequence). The CDR3 coding sequence is TGTGCCACCAGCGGGGGGGACTCCTACGAGCAGTACTTC. Translating it yields CATSGGDSYEQYF.

This clone has more than one count but fewer than ten. The chain joins TRBV30 to TRBJ1-1; tentative D call: TRBD1 (5 bases). V gave up 5 bases and J gave up 0 bases, with 7 bases separating them. The CDR3 loop spans 12 amino acids. Per germline, CDR1 GTSNPN and CDR2 SVGIG (reference sequence). CDR3 DNA: TGTGCCTGGGACAGCTTGAACACTGAAGCTTTCTTT. Translating gives CAWDSLNTEAFF.

V gene TRBV27 combines with J gene TRBJ2-1; 8 bases are a match to TRBD2. Trimming cost V 7 bases and J 4 bases; bases outside gene matches: 9. The CDR3 runs 15 residues. From germline, CDR1 is MNHEY and CDR2 SMNVEV (reference sequence). CDR3 protein: CASTAPTSGYNEQFF. The CDR3 nucleotides read TGTGCCAGCACCGCCCCTACTAGCGGATACAATGAGCAGTTCTTC.

This sequence joins TRBV27 and TRBJ2-1, with TRBD2 identical over 7 bases. The CDR3 runs to 15 residues. The V gene's germline CDR1 is MNHEY and CDR2 SMNVEV (reference sequence). V shed 2 bases, J shed 3 bases, and the junction held 4 bases outside the gene matches. The CDR3 spells CASSLGGGDYNEQFF. CDR3 coding DNA: TGTGCCAGCAGTTTAGGCGGGGGTGACTACAATGAGCAGTTCTTC.

The chain uses TRBV20-1 and TRBJ2-1, with D tentatively TRBD1 (6 bases). From germline, CDR1 is DFQATT and CDR2 SNEGSKA (reference sequence). The CDR3 loop spans 11 amino acids. The germline V and J ends were trimmed by 7 bases and 15 bases, with 19 bases remaining between them. CDR3 residues: CSGNRDGDTFF. CDR3 bases: TGCAGTGGGAACAGGGACGGGGACACGTTCTTC.

The chain carries TRBV9 and TRBJ1-1, with 11 bases matching TRBD1. The CDR3 extends over 18 amino acids. Per germline, CDR1 SGDLS and CDR2 YYNGEE. Unmatched junction bases numbered 8, after V lost 1 base and J lost 0 bases. CDR3 sequence (DNA): TGTGCCAGCAGCGTACTGGGGGGGACAGGGGGTATGAACACTGAAGCTTTCTTT. Translating it yields CASSVLGGTGGMNTEAFF.

The chain joins TRBV27 to TRBJ1-1; TRBD1 is a possible D gene (6 bases). The CDR3 is 15 residues long. Germline lookup yields CDR1 MNHEY and CDR2 SMNVEV (reference sequence). The V and J ends lost 0 bases and 4 bases respectively, with 12 bases between them. The chain's CDR3 is CASSLSRGGGTEAFF. The CDR3 DNA sequence: TGTGCCAGCAGTTTATCGCGAGGGGGTGGCACTGAAGCTTTCTTT.

The rearrangement links TRBV10-3 to TRBJ2-7; no firm D call. CDR1 and CDR2 from the germline V gene are ENHRY and SYGVKD. V gave up 4 bases and J gave up 5 bases, with 6 bases separating them. The CDR3 has 11 residues. This CDR3 reads CAISAGDEQYF. CDR3 DNA sequence: TGTGCCATCAGTGCCGGAGACGAGCAGTACTTC.

This clone was seen once. The chain recombines TRBV19 with TRBJ1-2; 11 bases fit TRBD1. Germline V CDR1 and CDR2: LNHDA, SQIVND (reference sequence). The CDR3 runs 13 residues. Trimming took 8 bases from V and 3 from J; bases not matched to a gene: 2. The CDR3 DNA reads TGTGCCAGTGTGGACAGGGGGCACTATGGCTACACCTTC. Protein sequence: CASVDRGHYGYTF.

The chain has TRBV27 and TRBJ1-2; TRBD1 aligns across 7 bases. This CDR3 has 15 residues. Germline CDR1 and CDR2: MNHEY and SMNVEV (reference sequence). With 6 bases clipped from V and 1 base from J, the junction kept 8 bases outside the gene matches. CDR3 nucleotides: TGTGCCAGCAGCCCATTGGGACAGAGTAACTATGGCTACACCTTC. Its protein product is CASSPLGQSNYGYTF.

The chain has TRBV29-1 and TRBJ1-1, with unresolved D. Germline lookup yields CDR1 SQVTM and CDR2 ANQGSEA. CDR3 length: 10 residues. V was pared by 7 bases and J by 7 bases, with 10 bases between. The DNA for the CDR3 is TGCAGCGCCGATTCGGGTGAAGCTTTCTTT. Its protein is CSADSGEAFF. Full variable domain (outside the CDR3, taken from reference TRBV29-1 and TRBJ1-1): SAVISQKPSRDICQRGTSLTIQCQVDSQVTMMFWYRQQPGQSLTLIATANQGSEATYESGFVIDKFPISRPNLTFSTLTVSNMSPEDSSIYLCSADSGEAFFGQGTRLTVV.

The chain uses TRBV11-2 and TRBJ2-1, with 9 bases matching TRBD2. The trim removed 6 bases at V and 8 bases at J, leaving 17 bases unmatched. The germline V gene has CDR1 SGHAT and CDR2 FQNNGV. CDR3 length: 17 amino acids. The CDR3 bases are TGTGCCAGCAGGCAAACCCCTCTAGCGGGGTCTCTATATGAGCAGTTCTTC. Its protein is CASRQTPLAGSLYEQFF.

The chain employs TRBV14 and TRBJ1-4; D remains unclear. This CDR3 contains 15 residues. V dropped 3 bases and J dropped 6 bases, with 14 bases sitting between them. From germline, CDR1 is SGHDN and CDR2 FVKESK. The CDR3 sequence: CASSQGDWNYEKLFF. The CDR3 DNA is TGTGCCAGCAGCCAGGGTGACTGGAATTATGAAAAACTGTTTTTT.

This chain uses TRBV7-3 with TRBJ2-2, with D perhaps matching TRBD2 (5 bases). The CDR3 consists of 14 residues. V gave up 3 bases and J gave up 6 bases, with 11 bases separating them. Germline-derived CDR1 and CDR2 are SGHTA and FQGTGA. The CDR3 nucleotides read TGTGCCAGCAGCTTGAGCTCCGGGGCCGGGGAGCTGTTTTTT. Protein sequence: CASSLSSGAGELFF. Complete variable domain (other parts from reference TRBV7-3 and TRBJ2-2): GAGVSQTPSNKVTEKGKYVELRCDPISGHTALYWYRQSLGQGPEFLIYFQGTGAADDSGLPNDRFFAVRPEGSVSTLKIQRTERGDSAVYLCASSLSSGAGELFFGEGSRLTVL.

The chain has TRBV7-3 and TRBJ2-1; 7 bases fit TRBD2. CDR1 and CDR2 (germline): SGHTA, FQGTGA. Losses at the gene ends were 5 bases for V and 9 bases for J; bases not matched to a gene: 7. CDR3 length: 13 amino acids. The CDR3 DNA reads TGTGCCAGCAGCGGGGGGGTCGGGGGTGAGCAGTTCTTC. This codes for CASSGGVGGEQFF.

The rearrangement joins TRBV19 to TRBJ1-4; the D is unclear. CDR3 size: 14 residues. Between the trimmed V and J ends, which lost 5 bases and 6 bases, there was a span of 13 bases. Germline V lookup: CDR1 LNHDA, CDR2 SQIVND (reference sequence). CDR3 nucleotide sequence: TGTGCCAGTAGTCTCTTCGTAGAAGATGAAAAACTGTTTTTT. As protein: CASSLFVEDEKLFF.

This chain connects TRBV9 to TRBJ2-7; 14 positions match TRBD2. Looked up from germline, CDR1 is SGDLS and CDR2 is YYNGEE. The CDR3 contains 16 residues. The J segment lost 6 bases and the V segment lost 3 bases, leaving 8 bases of the junction unmatched. The CDR3 bases are TGTGCCAGCAGCGCTTCGACTAGCGGGGGGGAGAGCGAGCAGTACTTC. It yields the protein CASSASTSGGESEQYF.